The table lists the clone carrying this T cell receptor beta chain with a few counts. Its specificity is not known. Quantitative molecular-barcoded 5'-RACE generated the TCR beta libraries. TCRdb reanalysed the 5' RACE reads using MiXCR and keeps one entry per CDR3 protein. Altogether just under 350,000 distinct CDR3 sequences are present, about 14% being singletons, with the ten largest covering 0.9% to 1.2%. This specimen belongs to a study of CD8 T cells in ankylosing spondylitis. Points from the study as a whole: Clones linked to disease were reported to show significant enrichment in matched ankylosing spondylitis synovial fluid. For ankylosing spondylitis blood, a TCR beta motif of fewer than 10 highly homologous variants appeared characteristic.

Germline CDR1 and CDR2: SQVTM and ANQGSEA. This CDR3 region has 15 residues. The J segment lost 1 base and the V segment lost 6 bases, leaving 5 bases of the junction unmatched. The source of this sequence is a male donor with ankylosing spondylitis or in good health (not recorded which). This sequence joins TRBV29-1 and TRBJ2-1; 11 bases fit TRBD2. The sample taken for sequencing was blood, either unsorted or a sorted T cell fraction (not recorded which). As DNA, the CDR3 is TGCAGCGTCGGGCTAGCGGGAGGATCCTACAATGAGCAGTTCTTC. It specifies CSVGLAGGSYNEQFF.